The 2 T cell receptor beta chains below were found in one sample sequenced in a study of blood T cell repertoires in COVID-19. The repertoire was sequenced with immunoSEQ multiplex PCR; TCRdb's copy has only in-frame clones and lacks some. The data contain some 220,000 clones, 86% of them singletons. Sequenced sample: PBMCs or T cells enriched from blood (not recorded which). The receptors were gathered from a woman in her thirties or forties with acute COVID-19.

This clone was seen more than once but under ten times. The V call is TRBV9, the J call TRBJ2-7; 9 positions match TRBD1. Germline V CDR1 and CDR2: SGDLS, YYNGEE. The V gene end was trimmed by 4 bases and the J gene end by 4 bases; junction bases not matched to a gene: 9. This CDR3 has 15 residues. The CDR3 region is CASSPTGGAVYEQYF. The CDR3 nucleotides read TGTGCCAGCAGCCCCACAGGGGGCGCGGTTTACGAGCAGTACTTC.

This chain joins TRBV29-1 and TRBJ1-2, with D perhaps TRBD1 (5 bases). CDR1 and CDR2 from the germline V gene are SQVTM and ANQGSEA. Trimming stripped 7 bases from V and 7 bases from J, with 19 bases between. The CDR3 is 13 residues long. The CDR3 bases are TGCAGCGCCAGGGCAGGGCAAGGTGCTGGCTACACCTTC. This sequence encodes CSARAGQGAGYTF.